Each of the 28 T cell receptor beta chains below was sequenced from the same sample in a study of CXCR3-negative and CXCR3-positive naive CD8 T cells. The TRB cDNA libraries were prepared by 5' RACE with UMI labels. TCRdb derives one entry per CDR3 protein from the 5' RACE reads, leaving out DNA. Its table lists tens of thousands of distinct CDR3 sequences. Overall study results and limits: Hydrophobicity of TRB CDR3s was greater in CXCR3-positive naive cells than in CXCR3-negative naive cells.

These receptors' antigens are unknown. The sequenced material came from naive CXCR3+ CD8+ T cells from blood. Subset described: CD45RO-CCR7+CD27+CD95- naive CD8+ T cells expressing CXCR3 (TNR3+). The receptors come from a human donor in good health. Some clones in this sample may be carry-over from other donors' samples.

The gene calls are TRBV12-3 or TRBV12-4 and TRBJ1-6; TCRdb designates TRBD1, a call that cannot be tested without DNA. CDR3 length equals 15 residues. The CDR3 protein is CASTTSRAVNSPLHF.

CDR3 protein: CASSSGQFPAKDYGYTF. The chain employs TRBV7-9 and TRBJ1-2. The CDR3 loop spans 17 amino acids. Germline-derived CDR1 and CDR2 are SEHNR and FQNEAQ (reference sequence).

CDR3 sequence: CASSLGQGFYEQYF. V gene TRBV5-6 combines with J gene TRBJ2-7; the TCRdb call, TRBD1, lacks DNA for checking. The CDR3 loop spans 14 amino acids. Germline loops: CDR1 SGHDT, CDR2 YYEEEE.

J is TRBJ2-5 and V is TRBV20-1. The CDR3 covers 13 residues. Per the germline V gene, CDR1 is DFQATT and CDR2 is SNEGSKA (reference sequence). CDR3 sequence: CSAGSWDRETQYF.

The chain combines TRBV5-1 with TRBJ2-7; there is no DNA to check the TCRdb D call of TRBD2. In germline, CDR1 is SGHRS, CDR2 YFSETQ. The CDR3 is 16 amino acids. This CDR3 is CASSSPQGGGSYEQYF.

This chain uses TRBV12-3 or TRBV12-4 with TRBJ2-5; TCRdb picks TRBD1, but there is no DNA to check that call. CDR3 size: 16 residues. The CDR3 spells CASSLGLAGAQETQYF.

This chain joins TRBV7-2 and TRBJ2-7. The germline CDR1 and CDR2 sequences are SGHTA and FQGNSA. The CDR3 runs 12 residues. CDR3 residues: CASTNLGYEQYF. Supplemented by reference TRBV7-2 and TRBJ2-7, the full variable domain reads GAGVSQSPSNKVTEKGKDVELRCDPISGHTALYWYRQSLGQGLEFLIYFQGNSAPDKSGLPSDRFSAERTGGSVSTLTIQRTQQEDSAVYLCASTNLGYEQYFGPGTRLTVT.

The V call is TRBV6-5, the J call TRBJ2-7. CDR1 and CDR2 (germline): MNHEY, SVGAGI. The CDR3 has 13 amino acids. The CDR3 region is CASSYSSSYEQYF.

The chain employs TRBV1 and TRBJ1-1; the TCRdb call, TRBD1, lacks DNA for checking. TRBV1 is a listed pseudogene. CDR3 length: 17 residues. This CDR3 is CTSSQEGTGNRNTEAFF.

V is TRBV5-4 and J is TRBJ2-4; the TCRdb D gene call, TRBD1, has no DNA to confirm it. The germline V gene encodes CDR1 SGHNT and CDR2 YYREEE (reference sequence). The CDR3 consists of 14 residues. CDR3 in amino acids: CASSFLGGKNIQYF. Combining the CDR3 with reference TRBV5-4 and TRBJ2-4 gives the whole variable domain ETGVTQSPTHLIKTRGQQVTLRCSSQSGHNTVSWYQQALGQGPQFIFQYYREEENGRGNFPPRFSGLQFPNYSSELNVNALELDDSALYLCASSFLGGKNIQYFGAGTRLSVL.

The gene calls are TRBV25-1 and TRBJ1-1. CDR3 length equals 14 residues. Germline V gene data show CDR1 as MGHDK and CDR2 as SYGVNS. The chain's CDR3 is CASSYGRMNTEAFF.

This chain's CDR3 is CASNDRGLGELFF. V and J are TRBV28 and TRBJ2-2; TCRdb outputs TRBD1, but without DNA this stays unchecked. The CDR3 loop spans 13 amino acids. Germline V gene lookup returns CDR1 MDHEN and CDR2 SYDVKM.

The chain carries TRBV28 and TRBJ2-6; TCRdb's D gene call, TRBD2, goes unchecked for lack of DNA. The CDR3 contains 17 residues. Per germline, CDR1 MDHEN and CDR2 SYDVKM. The CDR3 loop is CASSLWDFHSGANVLTF.

The chain recombines TRBV14 with TRBJ2-1; checking the TCRdb D call of TRBD2 is not possible without DNA. CDR3 length equals 17 residues. Germline values: CDR1 SGHDN, CDR2 FVKESK. The chain's CDR3 is CASSQEIGTSGYNEQFF.

The chain employs TRBV20-1 and TRBJ2-1; TCRdb's assignment of TRBD2 cannot be checked, as there is no DNA. This CDR3 has 13 residues. Germline CDR1 DFQATT, CDR2 SNEGSKA (reference sequence). CDR3 sequence: CSAAAQFYNEQFF.

This rearrangement joins TRBV20-1 to TRBJ1-1. This CDR3 spans 11 amino acids. Germline-derived CDR1 and CDR2 are DFQATT and SNEGSKA (reference sequence). The CDR3 loop reads CSALRTGEAFF.

This chain joins TRBV28 and TRBJ2-5; TCRdb proposes TRBD2, but this gene call is untestable without DNA. The germline V gene has CDR1 MDHEN and CDR2 SYDVKM. The CDR3 is 17 residues long. Here the CDR3 reads CASSLETSGRGGETQYF.

This chain uses TRBV6-5 with TRBJ1-1; TCRdb's D call of TRBD1 is untestable without DNA. The CDR3 totals 14 residues. Germline CDR1 is MNHEY and CDR2 is SVGAGI. This chain's CDR3 is CASSYGTGRFEAFF.

V and J are TRBV14 and TRBJ1-1; TCRdb selects TRBD1, and the lack of DNA leaves this call unchecked. CDR3 length equals 12 residues. Germline values: CDR1 SGHDN, CDR2 FVKESK. CDR3: CASSPGGHRAFF.

CDR3 loop: CASSSRTAPNTGELFF. The chain employs TRBV28 and TRBJ2-2; TCRdb picks TRBD2, but there is no DNA to check that call. The CDR3 extends over 16 amino acids. Germline CDR1 MDHEN, CDR2 SYDVKM.

V and J are TRBV27 and TRBJ2-5; TCRdb lists TRBD1, though no DNA is available to test this call. This CDR3 has 13 residues. CDR1 and CDR2 (germline): MNHEY, SMNVEV (reference sequence). The chain's CDR3 is CASSRVEQETQYF.

The genes are TRBV5-1 and TRBJ2-1; TCRdb calls TRBD1, which cannot be checked without DNA. The CDR3 sequence is 14 residues long. Germline assignment: CDR1 SGHRS and CDR2 YFSETQ. This CDR3 reads CASSYRTGSNEQFF. The whole variable domain, remainder taken from reference TRBV5-1 and TRBJ2-1, is KAGVTQTPRYLIKTRGQQVTLSCSPISGHRSVSWYQQTPGQGLQFLFEYFSETQRNKGNFPGRFSGRQFSNSRSEMNVSTLELGDSALYLCASSYRTGSNEQFFGPGTRLTVL.

The rearrangement uses TRBV29-1 and TRBJ1-2; TCRdb's assignment of TRBD1 cannot be checked, as there is no DNA. Germline CDR1 SQVTM, CDR2 ANQGSEA. The CDR3 has 15 amino acids. The CDR3 region is CSVEDDSGRGFDYTF. Filled out from reference TRBV29-1 and TRBJ1-2, the complete variable domain reads SAVISQKPSRDICQRGTSLTIQCQVDSQVTMMFWYRQQPGQSLTLIATANQGSEATYESGFVIDKFPISRPNLTFSTLTVSNMSPEDSSIYLCSVEDDSGRGFDYTFGSGTRLTVV.

V gene TRBV28 combines with J gene TRBJ2-7; the D call from TCRdb, TRBD1, cannot be confirmed without DNA. The germline V gene encodes CDR1 MDHEN and CDR2 SYDVKM. The CDR3 has 15 residues. The CDR3 loop is CASSLTGTVSYEQYF.

The genes are TRBV29-1 and TRBJ2-7; absent DNA, TCRdb's TRBD1 call cannot be checked. The CDR3 is 13 amino acids. Per the germline V gene, CDR1 is SQVTM and CDR2 is ANQGSEA. CDR3 region: CSVGGPSSYEQYF.

The chain links TRBV5-1 to TRBJ2-1. The CDR3 consists of 15 residues. Germline V lookup: CDR1 SGHRS, CDR2 YFSETQ. The CDR3 here is CASSLVSFTPNEQFF.

V gene TRBV19 combines with J gene TRBJ2-1; TCRdb indicates TRBD1, and absent DNA this call remains unverified. The CDR3 consists of 15 residues. CDR1 and CDR2 (germline): LNHDA, SQIVND (reference sequence). CDR3 amino acids: CASTTGQGWKDEQFF.

The chain combines TRBV7-2 with TRBJ2-3; without DNA, the TCRdb call of TRBD2 cannot be checked. Germline assignment: CDR1 SGHTA and CDR2 FQGNSA. The CDR3 is 16 residues long. The CDR3 is CASSLGERPGRDTQYF.